This is a list of T cell receptor beta chains from one sample in a study of cytomegalovirus exposure and HLA in healthy donors. Method: immunoSEQ multiplex PCR; TCRdb's copy keeps in-frame clones and lacks some. The repertoire holds about 170,000 clones, approximately 88% seen once, with approximately 1.2% in the top ten. The sample was PBMCs. The receptors stem from a boy younger than 10 in good health and CMV-seronegative. The CDR3 runs from the conserved cysteine through the conserved F or W. The D gene is left open where the match is weak. The listing skips clone size in some rows; elsewhere it reads once, few, many or a size class.

-,TRBV5-6,TRBJ1-2,-,14,CASSLRLRERGYTF,TGTGCCAGCAGCTTGAGGCTGCGGGAACGGGGCTACACCTTC
few,TRBV5-1,TRBJ2-2,-,13,CASSWTDTGELFF,TGCGCCAGCAGCTGGACTGACACCGGGGAGCTGTTTTTT
-,TRBV28,TRBJ2-2,TRBD1,16,CASRKPGQGVSGELFF,TGTGCCAGCAGGAAGCCGGGACAGGGGGTGAGCGGGGAGCTGTTTTTT
-,TRBV27,TRBJ2-2,-,18,CASSFGHLQRSNTGELFF,TGTGCCAGCAGTTTTGGGCATTTACAGAGATCGAACACCGGGGAGCTGTTTTTT
-,TRBV7-8,TRBJ1-1,TRBD1,15,CASSLFGQGFPEAFF,TGTGCCAGCAGCTTATTCGGACAGGGTTTCCCTGAAGCTTTCTTT
once,TRBV13,TRBJ2-2,TRBD2,19,CASSLKSRGIELYTGELFF,TGTGCCAGCAGCTTAAAATCGCGGGGGATCGAGTTATACACCGGGGAGCTGTTTTTT
-,TRBV30,TRBJ2-2,-,14,CAWGPGLNTGELFF,TGTGCCTGGGGCCCGGGTCTGAACACCGGGGAGCTGTTTTTT
once,TRBV2,TRBJ2-1,TRBD2,13,CASAGGINHEQFF,TGTGCCAGCGCGGGGGGTATTAACCATGAGCAGTTCTTC
-,TRBV6-6,TRBJ2-1,TRBD2,15,CASSDGGARGNEQFF,TGTGCCAGCAGTGACGGGGGGGCGAGAGGCAATGAGCAGTTCTTC
once,TRBV1,TRBJ1-5,-,17,CTSSHGLGTGSFQPQHF,TGCACCAGCAGCCACGGACTTGGGACAGGGTCATTTCAGCCCCAGCATTTT
-,TRBV30,TRBJ1-5,TRBD1,16,CAWKGTGYTSNQPQHF,TGTGCCTGGAAGGGGACAGGGTACACTAGCAATCAGCCCCAGCATTTT
-,TRBV11-2,TRBJ2-3,TRBD2,16,CASSLLRRGSTDTQYF,TGTGCCAGCAGCTTATTGCGGCGGGGGTCCACAGATACGCAGTATTTT
-,TRBV27,TRBJ2-2,-,12,CASSPTTGELFF,TGTGCCAGCAGTCCCACAACCGGGGAGCTGTTTTTT
-,TRBV2,TRBJ2-3,-,14,CASSDQRNTDTQYF,TGTGCCAGCAGTGACCAGCGAAACACAGATACGCAGTATTTT
-,TRBV11-2,TRBJ2-3,TRBD2,15,CASSLELAGTDTQYF,TGTGCCAGCAGCTTAGAACTAGCGGGCACAGATACGCAGTATTTT
-,TRBV6-5,TRBJ1-1,TRBD1,13,CASSLQGAAEAFF,TGTGCCAGCAGTTTACAGGGGGCTGCTGAAGCTTTCTTT
-,TRBV29-1,TRBJ2-1,-,14,CSVCEMSSYNEQFF,TGCAGCGTCTGCGAGATGAGCTCCTACAATGAGCAGTTCTTC
once,TRBV6-5,TRBJ2-4,TRBD1,15,CASSLHRGTTYIQYF,TGTGCCAGCAGCCTACACAGGGGGACAACCTACATTCAGTACTTC
-,TRBV4-3,TRBJ2-3,TRBD2,18,CASSWSLAGGRATDTQYF,TGCGCCAGCAGCTGGTCACTAGCGGGAGGTCGGGCCACAGATACGCAGTATTTT
once,TRBV7-2,TRBJ2-1,TRBD2,17,CASSLQLLADSYNEQFF,TGTGCCAGCAGCTTACAATTACTAGCGGACTCCTACAATGAGCAGTTCTTC
-,TRBV7-9,TRBJ2-3,TRBD2,16,CASSLSLAGVGDTQYF,TGTGCCAGCAGCTTGAGTCTAGCGGGAGTCGGAGATACGCAGTATTTT